This T cell receptor beta chain originates from a study of shared T cell receptors in the human thymus. Sequencing was performed with immunoSEQ multiplex PCR; in TCRdb, only in-frame clones are kept and a portion is missing. The sample has roughly 710,000 clones, approximately 83% seen once. This CDR3 contains 14 residues. V shed 3 bases and J 8 bases; nucleotides not matched to a gene: 7. From germline, CDR1 is SNHLY and CDR2 FYNNEI. The data were also submitted as part of a second study, on human thymus T cells. As that report states: The thymus tissue came from resections taken during corrective heart surgery.

Specimen: thymocytes. The rearrangement links TRBV2 to TRBJ2-1; 7 positions agree with TRBD2. This TCR came from a girl less than two years old with a congenital heart defect. The CDR3 bases are TGTGCCAGCAGTGACGGCTGGGGGAGGGATGAGCAGTTCTTC. Amino acid sequence: CASSDGWGRDEQFF.